Below, 21 T cell receptor beta chains from the same sample are listed, as sequenced in a study of T cells in Graves' hyperthyroidism and ophthalmopathy. What was amplified from RNA transcripts were TCR beta CDR3 regions. The HTBI set primed first-round TCR CDR3 RT-PCR. TCRdb independently ran MiXCR on the multiplex PCR reads; one entry per CDR3 protein. The table records 650,000 to 800,000 distinct CDR3 sequences, less than 45% of them present only once. Sample: peripheral blood or thyroid tissue (not recorded which). These TCRs come from an adult man with Graves' disease, either hyperthyroidism or ophthalmopathy (not recorded which).

The genes are TRBV29-1 and TRBJ2-1; D may correspond to TRBD1 or TRBD2 (5 bases each). The CDR3 is 13 residues long. The V end was cut by 5 bases, the J end by 9 bases, with 17 bases between. CDR1 SQVTM and CDR2 ANQGSEA come from the germline V gene. This chain's CDR3 is CSVSAGTRGEQFF. CDR3 in DNA: TGCAGCGTTTCAGCCGGGACCCGCGGTGAGCAGTTCTTC.

This clonotype was detected only a few times. The V and J genes are TRBV7-2 and TRBJ1-1; D ambiguous. This CDR3 is built from 13 residues. Trimming took 6 bases from V and 1 from J, leaving 9 bases between them. Germline CDR1 SGHTA, CDR2 FQGNSA. Here the CDR3 DNA reads TGTGCCAGCAGGGTTAATACGAACACTGAAGCTTTCTTT. This encodes CASRVNTNTEAFF.

The CDR3 sequence is CASSLRDRRYGYTF. The CDR3, as DNA: TGTGCCAGCAGCTTAAGGGACAGGCGTTATGGCTACACCTTC. V is TRBV2 and J is TRBJ1-2, with 8 bases fitting TRBD1. Germline CDR1 and CDR2: SNHLY and FYNNEI. Trimming removed 6 bases from V and 5 bases from J; junction bases left unmatched: 8. This CDR3 has 14 amino acids.

The V and J genes are TRBV7-9 and TRBJ1-4; D is uncertain. The germline CDR1 and CDR2 sequences are SEHNR and FQNEAQ (reference sequence). The CDR3 is 15 residues long. The germline V and J ends were trimmed by 5 bases and 2 bases, with 12 bases remaining between them. CDR3 amino acids: CASSLSTGTNEKLFF. In DNA, the CDR3 is TGTGCCAGCAGCCTAAGCACCGGGACTAATGAAAAACTGTTTTTT.

This clonotype turned up a few times. One end of the junction varies from germline; a read error may be responsible. The V gene is TRBV7-9, the J gene TRBJ1-2; D not resolved. CDR1 SEHNR and CDR2 FQNEAQ come from the germline V gene (reference sequence). The CDR3 loop spans 14 amino acids. CDR3 region: CASSLEAGIYGYTF. Written as DNA, the CDR3 is TGCGCCAGCAGCTTGGAGGCGGGGATCTATGGCTACACCTTC.

The chain has TRBV12-5 and TRBJ1-2; 7 bases are a match to TRBD1. The junction had 9 bases not matched to a gene; V was cut back by 5 bases and J by 6 bases. This CDR3 comprises 14 residues. The V gene's germline CDR1 is LGHNT and CDR2 FRNRAP. The CDR3 spells CASGIDRVVHGYTF. CDR3 DNA: TGTGCTAGTGGTATAGACAGGGTGGTGCATGGCTACACCTTC. Full variable domain (rest looked up from reference TRBV12-5 and TRBJ1-2): DARVTQTPRHKVTEMGQEVTMRCQPILGHNTVFWYRQTMMQGLELLAYFRNRAPLDDSGMPKDRFSAEMPDATLATLKIQPSEPRDSAVYFCASGIDRVVHGYTFGSGTRLTVV.

The chain is built from TRBV29-1 and TRBJ2-2; 10 positions agree with TRBD1. This CDR3 region has 13 residues. V shed 3 bases and J 7 bases; nucleotides not matched to a gene: 2. Germline-derived CDR1 and CDR2 are SQVTM and ANQGSEA. The CDR3 here is CSVEGQGIGELFF. Here the CDR3 DNA reads TGCAGCGTTGAGGGACAGGGGATCGGGGAGCTGTTTTTT.

This clonotype was counted many times. This sequence joins TRBV10-3 and TRBJ1-1; D is uncertain. Looked up from germline, CDR1 is ENHRY and CDR2 is SYGVKD. V gave up 6 bases and J gave up 1 base, with 9 bases separating them. This CDR3 contains 13 residues. CDR3 sequence (DNA): TGTGCCATCAGGGTAGACCAGAACACTGAAGCTTTCTTT. Translated: CAIRVDQNTEAFF.

This clonotype was picked up a small number of times. The chain carries TRBV19 and TRBJ2-7; 9 nucleotides match TRBD1. This CDR3 has 14 residues. The germline gives CDR1 LNHDA, CDR2 SQIVND (reference sequence). The junction had 4 bases not matched to a gene; V was cut back by 3 bases and J by 4 bases. CDR3 sequence reads: CASSMWDREYEQYF. The CDR3 DNA reads TGTGCCAGTAGTATGTGGGACAGGGAATACGAGCAGTACTTC.

With respect to this clonotype: The junction shows a germline mismatch at one end, possibly a read error. The rearrangement joins TRBV20-1 to TRBJ2-5; 8 bases are shared with TRBD2. This CDR3 is 15 amino acids long. Germline loops: CDR1 DFQATT, CDR2 SNEGSKA (reference sequence). CDR3 coding DNA: TGCAGTGCTAGTGTCCCAGCGGGGGTGTTGGAGACCCGGTACTTC. Translation gives CSASVPAGVLETRYF.

This chain connects TRBV10-3 to TRBJ1-5; D not resolved. Germline V gene data show CDR1 as ENHRY and CDR2 as SYGVKD. V gave up 0 bases and J gave up 5 bases, with 8 bases separating them. The CDR3 extends over 14 amino acids. CDR3 DNA: TGTGCCATCAGTGAGTCGGGCGGTTATCAGCCCCAGCATTTT. Protein product: CAISESGGYQPQHF.

This clonotype was counted a few times. One junction end does not reproduce the germline sequence, and a read error may be involved. The chain recombines TRBV7-2 with TRBJ2-7, with 9 bases lining up with TRBD1. CDR3 length equals 18 residues. CDR1 is SGHTA, CDR2 FQGNSA, per germline. CDR3 DNA: TGCGCCAGCAGCCAAGATACCTCCGGGACAGGGTTTTTCTACGAGCAGTACTTC. Translated: CASSQDTSGTGFFYEQYF.

For this clonotype: Mismatch with germline at one junction end may stem from a read error. CDR3 in amino acids: CASSYSGTVTTNEKLFF. The CDR3 DNA reads as TGTGCCAGCAGTTACTCCGGGACAGTAACAACTAATGAAAAACTGTTTTTT. The chain has TRBV10-3 and TRBJ1-4; 7 nucleotides line up with TRBD1. This CDR3 is built from 17 residues. CDR1 ENHRY and CDR2 SYGVKD come from the germline V gene.

This clonotype has at least ten counts. The rearrangement links TRBV9 to TRBJ1-5; TRBD1 might be the D (5 bases). The CDR3 length is 15 residues. V lost 4 bases and J lost 3, with 14 bases in between. Germline V CDR1 and CDR2: SGDLS, YYNGEE. The DNA of the CDR3 is TGTGCCAGCAGCCCGACAGCCCTTCTCAATCAGCCCCAGCATTTT. As protein: CASSPTALLNQPQHF.

A note on this clonotype: Germline and junction disagree at one end, which may indicate a read error. V and J are TRBV5-1 and TRBJ1-2, with TRBD1 as a possible D gene (5 bases). The germline CDR1 and CDR2 sequences are SGHRS and YFSETQ. This CDR3 contains 15 residues. The CDR3 DNA follows: TGTGCCAGCAGCTCACGTGGGGCTTCTAACTATGGCTACACCTTC. Translated: CASSSRGASNYGYTF.

This clonotype was detected only a few times. The rearrangement links TRBV19 to TRBJ1-2; 8 bases match TRBD1. From germline, CDR1 is LNHDA and CDR2 SQIVND (reference sequence). V lost 2 bases to trimming and J lost 6 bases; unmatched junction nucleotides: 2. The CDR3 contains 13 residues. The CDR3 spells CASSIRTGHGYTF. CDR3 bases: TGTGCCAGTAGTATAAGGACAGGGCATGGCTACACCTTC. The full variable domain, completed using reference TRBV19 and TRBJ1-2, is DGGITQSPKYLFRKEGQNVTLSCEQNLNHDAMYWYRQDPGQGLRLIYYSQIVNDFQKGDIAEGYSVSREKKESFPLTVTSAQKNPTAFYLCASSIRTGHGYTFGSGTRLTVV.

The V gene is TRBV25-1, the J gene TRBJ1-1; no clear D gene. Germline CDR1 and CDR2: MGHDK and SYGVNS. V lost 4 bases, J lost 6 bases, and 21 bases lay in between. The CDR3 spans 16 residues. The CDR3 DNA is TGTGCCAGCAGTGCCCCGGGGAGAGGGATCACCGCTGAAGCTTTCTTT. Its protein product is CASSAPGRGITAEAFF. The full variable domain, completed using reference TRBV25-1 and TRBJ1-1, is EADIYQTPRYLVIGTGKKITLECSQTMGHDKMYWYQQDPGMELHLIHYSYGVNSTEKGDLSSESTVSRIRTEHFPLTLESARPSHTSQYLCASSAPGRGITAEAFFGQGTRLTVV.

The chain employs TRBV18 and TRBJ2-5; possibly TRBD2 for D (6 bases). V was cut by 3 bases and J by 4 bases, with 15 bases left in between. CDR1 and CDR2 (germline): KGHSH, LQKENI. CDR3 length equals 15 residues. The CDR3 DNA reads as TGTGCCAGCTCACCGGAGGGCACGGCGTTAGAGACCCAGTACTTC. The encoded protein is CASSPEGTALETQYF.

The chain recombines TRBV5-1 with TRBJ1-2; 8 positions agree with TRBD1. CDR1 is SGHRS and CDR2 is YFSETQ in the germline V gene. The trim removed 4 bases at V and 8 bases at J, leaving 13 bases unmatched. The CDR3 runs 15 residues. CDR3 protein: CASSPVRTGLEGYTF. DNA of the CDR3: TGCGCCAGCAGCCCGGTCAGGACAGGGTTGGAAGGCTACACCTTC. The full variable domain, with the rest looked up from reference TRBV5-1 and TRBJ1-2, is KAGVTQTPRYLIKTRGQQVTLSCSPISGHRSVSWYQQTPGQGLQFLFEYFSETQRNKGNFPGRFSGRQFSNSRSEMNVSTLELGDSALYLCASSPVRTGLEGYTFGSGTRLTVV.

The J gene is TRBJ1-2, the V gene TRBV7-8; 12 bases are a match to TRBD1. The CDR3 totals 15 residues. Germline CDR1 reads SGHVS; CDR2 reads FQNEAQ. The V gene end was trimmed by 5 bases and the J gene end by 8 bases; junction bases not matched to a gene: 9. CDR3 coding DNA: TGTGCCAGCAGCAAAAGGGACAGGGGGCCTTTAGGCTACACCTTC. Its protein is CASSKRDRGPLGYTF.

V gene TRBV7-8 combines with J gene TRBJ1-6; D may be TRBD1 (5 bases). V shed 2 bases and J shed 5 bases, with 13 bases lying between them. CDR3 length: 16 amino acids. Germline CDR1 is SGHVS and CDR2 is FQNEAQ. The CDR3 DNA sequence: TGTGCCAGCAGCTTATTCGGGCTAGGGGATAATTCACCCCTCCACTTT. The encoded protein is CASSLFGLGDNSPLHF.